Detailed here is one TCR beta chain. The CDR3 totals 17 residues. The table came from immunoSEQ multiplex PCR; TCRdb's copy has only in-frame clones and leaves some out. The data contain around 430,000 clones, around 88% of them singletons. This entry belongs to a study of blood T cell repertoires in COVID-19. In the study overall: From the United States, Italy and Spain came samples of acute and convalescent COVID-19. Sample material is recorded as cDNA or gDNA derived from T cells, B-cell-depleted T cells, or PBMCs.

The material sequenced was peripheral blood. The rearrangement joins TRBV12-2 to TRBJ2-2; the table assigns TRBD1, which was not confirmed against the DNA. TRBV12-2 has pseudogene status. The sequence was obtained from a woman aged 45 to 65 with COVID-19, enrolled during active disease. This chain's CDR3 is CASRLRGTGANTGELFF. The CDR3 DNA is TGTGCAAGTCGCTTAAGGGGGACAGGGGCTAACACCGGGGAGCTGTTTTTT.